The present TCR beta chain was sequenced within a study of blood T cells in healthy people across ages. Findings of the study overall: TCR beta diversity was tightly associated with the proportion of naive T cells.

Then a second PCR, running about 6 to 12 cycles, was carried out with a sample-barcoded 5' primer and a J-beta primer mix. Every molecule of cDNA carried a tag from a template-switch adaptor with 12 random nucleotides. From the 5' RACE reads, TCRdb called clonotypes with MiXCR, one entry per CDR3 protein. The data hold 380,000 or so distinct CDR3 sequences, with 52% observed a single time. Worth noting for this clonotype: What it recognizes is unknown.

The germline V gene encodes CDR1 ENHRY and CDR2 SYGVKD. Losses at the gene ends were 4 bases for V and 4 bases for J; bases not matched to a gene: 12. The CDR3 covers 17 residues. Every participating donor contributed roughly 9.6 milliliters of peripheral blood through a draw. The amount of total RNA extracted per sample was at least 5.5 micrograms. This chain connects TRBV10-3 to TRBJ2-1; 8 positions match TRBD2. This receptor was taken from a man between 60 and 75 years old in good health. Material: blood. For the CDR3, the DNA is TGTGCCATCAGTGGACTAAGGGAAGCGGGGGCGTACAATGAGCAGTTCTTC. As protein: CAISGLREAGAYNEQFF.